The clone carrying this TCR beta chain came up many times. Antigen specificity is unknown. The sample is drawn from a study of breast tumors, draining lymph nodes, adjacent tissues. Samples came from axillary lymph nodes draining the breast cancer. One entry per CDR3 protein results from TCRdb running MiXCR on the multiplex PCR reads. Of 120,000 to 150,000 distinct CDR3 sequences in the sample, over 25% were seen once. Study outcomes and limitations: Compared with basal-like, luminal-like tumors shared significantly more repertoire with nontumor tissue.

This CDR3 region has 14 residues. The germline V gene has CDR1 SEHNR and CDR2 FQNEAQ (reference sequence). V lost 8 bases, J lost 0 bases, and 10 bases lay in between. The specimen was axillary lymph node tissue. The TCR comes from a female donor with breast cancer. Some clones in this sample may be carry-over from other donors' samples. This sequence joins TRBV7-9 and TRBJ1-4, with D tentatively TRBD1 (5 bases). The CDR3 spells CASHPTATNEKLFF. The CDR3 bases are TGTGCCAGCCACCCGACAGCAACTAATGAAAAACTGTTTTTT.